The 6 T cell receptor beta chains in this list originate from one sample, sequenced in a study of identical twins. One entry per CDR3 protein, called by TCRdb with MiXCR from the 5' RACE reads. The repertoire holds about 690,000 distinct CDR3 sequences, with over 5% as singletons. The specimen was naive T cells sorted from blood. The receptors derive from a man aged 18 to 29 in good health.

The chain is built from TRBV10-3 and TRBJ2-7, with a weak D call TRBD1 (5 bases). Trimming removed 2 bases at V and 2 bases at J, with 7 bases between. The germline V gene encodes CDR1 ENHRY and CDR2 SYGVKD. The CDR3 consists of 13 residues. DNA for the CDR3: TGTGCCATCAGTGAGAGGGGAACCTACGAGCAGTACTTC. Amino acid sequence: CAISERGTYEQYF.

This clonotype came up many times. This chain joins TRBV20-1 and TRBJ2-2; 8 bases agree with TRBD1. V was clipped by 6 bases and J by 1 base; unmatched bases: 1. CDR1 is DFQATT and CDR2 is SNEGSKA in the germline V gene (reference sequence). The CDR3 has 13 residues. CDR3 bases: TGCAGTGCCGGGACAGGGAACACCGGGGAGCTGTTTTTT. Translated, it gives CSAGTGNTGELFF.

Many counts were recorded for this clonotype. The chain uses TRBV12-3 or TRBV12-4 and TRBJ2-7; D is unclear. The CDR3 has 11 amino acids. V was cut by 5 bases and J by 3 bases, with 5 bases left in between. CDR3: CASSIFYEQYF. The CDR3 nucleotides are TGTGCCAGCAGTATTTTCTACGAGCAGTACTTC.

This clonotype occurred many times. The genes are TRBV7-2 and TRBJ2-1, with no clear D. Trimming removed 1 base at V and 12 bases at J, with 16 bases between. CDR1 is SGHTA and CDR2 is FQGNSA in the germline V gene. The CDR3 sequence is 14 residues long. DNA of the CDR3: TGTGCCAGCAGCTTAGATCCGGGTTTAGGTATGCAGTTCTTC. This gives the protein CASSLDPGLGMQFF.

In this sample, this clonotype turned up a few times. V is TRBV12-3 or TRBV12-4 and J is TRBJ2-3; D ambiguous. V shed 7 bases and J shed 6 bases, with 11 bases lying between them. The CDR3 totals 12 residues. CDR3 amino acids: CASKAGTDTQYF. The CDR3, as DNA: TGTGCCAGCAAGGCAGGTACTGATACGCAGTATTTT.

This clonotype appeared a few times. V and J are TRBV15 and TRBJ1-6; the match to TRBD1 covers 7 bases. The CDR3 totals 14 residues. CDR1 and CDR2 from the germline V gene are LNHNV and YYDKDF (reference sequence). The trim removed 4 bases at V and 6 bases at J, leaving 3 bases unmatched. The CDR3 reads CATSNRGGNSPLHF. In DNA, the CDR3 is TGTGCCACCAGCAACAGGGGTGGTAATTCACCCCTCCACTTT.